The T cell receptor beta chain described here comes from a study of T cells in localized non-small cell lung cancer. Repertoires were generated with immunoSEQ multiplex PCR, while TCRdb's copy carries only in-frame clones and drops some. The table records 20,000 or so clones, just over 90% of them present only once. This CDR3 has 17 residues. Germline V lookup: CDR1 MDHEN, CDR2 SYDVKM. V shed 4 bases and J shed 0 bases, with 16 bases lying between them. The sequence was obtained from a woman aged 40-70 years with stage I lung adenocarcinoma. The chain couples TRBV28 to TRBJ1-5; no clear D. The sample here was peripheral blood, taken before any cancer treatment. The CDR3 region is CASSYPGDLYSNQPQHF. The DNA of the CDR3 is TGTGCCAGCAGTTATCCCGGGGATCTTTATAGCAATCAGCCCCAGCATTTT.